The present T cell receptor (beta chain) was sequenced within a study of T cell responses to AZD1222 COVID-19 vaccine (dated by TCRdb to the early 2020s). With respect to the entire study: AZD1222 recipients with second doses at about 4 weeks or about 12 weeks were pooled, because spike-specific TCR depth and breadth did not differ between schedules. A total of 233 trial participants underwent TCR sequencing, of whom roughly 210 had received two doses of AZD1222 and approximately 25 had received two doses of the MenACWY control vaccine. Trial participants were enrolled into age subgroups of 18-55, 56-69 and 70-plus years, which contained around 140, 26 and 57 TCR-sequenced participants, respectively. Overall study results and their limits: Most participants were white British and females outnumbered males, and the authors suggested that clonal diversity may have been underestimated. Only six AZD1222 recipients were SARS-CoV-2 seropositive at baseline, limiting conclusions about previously exposed vaccinees. Because no day 14 peak-response samples were available, the repertoires could be characterized only after the peak T cell response. Spike-specific TCR breadth and depth rose significantly after two AZD1222 doses compared with day 0 and with MenACWY recipients. CD4 TCRs associated with the vaccine covered the entire spike protein, and the dominant responses were in regions 160-218 and 743-854. Epitopes outside the regions mutated in the B.1.351 and B.1.1.7 variants were reportedly recognized by nearly half of the unique spike-specific TCRs. In the small 56-69-year group, the increase in depth fell short of significance, most likely because of low power.

The CDR3 regions of human TCRbeta chains were analyzed by immunosequencing. As for how the authors treated the data: Repertoire TCRs were matched against a reference library of SARS-CoV-2-specific TCRs generated with the MIRA antigen-specificity platform. Breadth meant the fraction of unique TCRs that were SARS-CoV-2-associated, whereas depth meant the fraction of total T cells that were SARS-CoV-2-associated. Using the MIRA data, every spike-specific TCR was mapped to the spike region that the TCR reacted to and assigned to either a CD4 or a CD8 class. Log10-transformed breadth and depth values were compared by one-way ANOVA with Sidak's multiple comparisons tests. Held by TCRdb, this immuneACCESS table contains in-frame sequences only and omits some clones. Under half of the omission traces to an unresolved V gene where checked; the cause of the rest is unknown. V, J and clone size were drawn from that table, and D and trimming were deduced from the DNA. The sample data list about 170,000 clones, and roughly nine tenths of these were observed just once. The top ten clonotypes cover approximately 3% of the sample.

Including the terminal cysteine and phenylalanine, the CDR3 comprises 13 residues. The read is trimmed to its CDR3 DNA, 39 bases read in frame from base 1. The germline V gene (reference sequence) yields SGHNT for CDR1 and YYREEE for CDR2. Cut back by 0 bases and 2 bases, the V and J ends lie 5 bases apart. With regard to this clone: It has no known antigen specificity. There are no base qualities to consult, and no much larger clone falls within one base. Other DNA sequences in this sample translate to the same CDR3.

In the paper's terms, the time point label means: baseline before first vaccination. Samples from vaccinated people were obtained from the UK trials COV001 and COV002, which included a single-blind randomized controlled phase 2/3 trial of AZD1222 (ChAdOx1 nCoV-19) in healthy adults. For TCRbeta chain sequencing, PBMC samples from trial participants were taken at day 0 and at day 28 after the second dose. The starting material was peripheral blood, obtained on day 0 of AZD1222 vaccination. The clonotype comes from an adult in good health. The chain uses TRBV5-4 and TRBJ2-5; a confident D gene designation cannot be given. The CDR3 sequence is CASSLGQQETQYF. The DNA reads TGTGCCAGCAGCTTGGGGCAGCAAGAGACCCAGTACTTC.